What follows are 23 T cell receptor beta chains derived from one specimen sequenced in a study of CD8 T cell repertoires and HIV-1 epitope variants. No antigen has been identified for these receptors. Generated by immunoSEQ multiplex PCR, the TCRdb table keeps only in-frame clones and is missing some. The sample consists of about 5,000 clones, around 63% of them appearing once. Sequenced material: cultured CD8+ T cells derived from PBMCs. Receptors originate from a male donor with HIV.

This chain uses TRBV28 with TRBJ2-2, with 7 nucleotides matching TRBD1. Germline CDR1 reads MDHEN; CDR2 reads SYDVKM. J was trimmed by 1 base and V by 3 bases; bases with no gene match: 8. The CDR3 totals 17 residues. CDR3 region: CASSFSGSGGNTGELFF. DNA of the CDR3: TGTGCCAGCAGTTTTTCTGGCTCAGGGGGGAACACCGGGGAGCTGTTTTTT.

The rearrangement links TRBV6-5 to TRBJ2-5; 7 bases map to TRBD2. Trimming cost V 7 bases and J 3 bases; bases outside gene matches: 11. CDR3 length equals 15 residues. Germline CDR1 reads MNHEY; CDR2 reads SVGAGI. The CDR3 region is CASTAGLITEETQYF. The CDR3 region has the DNA TGTGCCAGCACCGCGGGACTAATAACGGAAGAGACCCAGTACTTC.

This clone is classed as hyperexpanded. V and J are TRBV4-1 and TRBJ1-2; no firm D call. Germline CDR1 reads MGHRA; CDR2 reads YSYEKL. The CDR3 sequence is 16 residues long. V was trimmed by 0 bases and J by 3 bases, leaving 14 bases between them. The CDR3 nucleotides are TGCGCCAGCAGCCAAGATCCCCCAGACTTGGACTATGGCTACACCTTC. Protein sequence: CASSQDPPDLDYGYTF.

This clone was counted only a few times. The chain combines TRBV27 with TRBJ1-6; TRBD1 matches at 7 bases. The V gene end was trimmed by 5 bases and the J gene end by 6 bases; junction bases not matched to a gene: 10. The CDR3 is 16 residues long. Looked up from germline, CDR1 is MNHEY and CDR2 is SMNVEV (reference sequence). The CDR3 protein is CASSPSAGGSNSPLHF. Written as DNA, the CDR3 is TGTGCCAGCAGTCCCTCCGCAGGGGGGAGTAATTCACCCCTCCACTTT.

This chain connects TRBV28 to TRBJ1-2, with D uncertain. Germline CDR1 reads MDHEN; CDR2 reads SYDVKM. The CDR3 extends over 12 amino acids. Between the trimmed V and J ends, which lost 2 bases and 8 bases, there was a span of 9 bases. CDR3 nucleotides: TGTGCCAGCAGTTTAGAGGAGCGGGGCTACACCTTC. Residues: CASSLEERGYTF.

This clone was recorded only once. The gene calls are TRBV29-1 and TRBJ2-2; D may be TRBD1 (5 bases). Germline lookup yields CDR1 SQVTM and CDR2 ANQGSEA. The length of the CDR3 is 13 residues. V gave up 3 bases and J gave up 3 bases, with 8 bases separating them. The CDR3 coding sequence is TGCAGCGTTGATTCAGGGTACACCGGGGAGCTGTTTTTT. The encoded protein is CSVDSGYTGELFF.

This clone was recorded a few times. This rearrangement joins TRBV5-4 to TRBJ1-2; 7 bases fit TRBD1. The CDR3 runs 14 residues. V gave up 4 bases and J gave up 4 bases; unmatched junction bases: 7. The V gene's germline CDR1 is SGHNT and CDR2 YYREEE (reference sequence). The CDR3 here is CASSPLDRSYGYTF. The CDR3 coding sequence is TGTGCCAGCAGCCCGTTGGACAGGTCCTATGGCTACACCTTC.

The gene calls are TRBV15 and TRBJ1-5, with TRBD1 identical over 7 bases. J lost 5 bases, V lost 0 bases, and 4 bases had no gene match. CDR1 and CDR2 (germline): LNHNV, YYDKDF (reference sequence). CDR3 length: 15 amino acids. Here the CDR3 reads CATSRDDRVDQPQHF. The CDR3, as DNA: TGTGCCACCAGCAGAGATGACAGGGTAGATCAGCCCCAGCATTTT.

This sequence joins TRBV6-1 and TRBJ1-4, with 7 bases that match TRBD1. The CDR3 covers 13 residues. With V trimmed by 6 bases and J by 7 bases, 5 bases remained unmatched. The germline V gene encodes CDR1 MNHNS and CDR2 SASEGT. CDR3 in amino acids: CASRVQGGEKLFF. CDR3 DNA sequence: TGTGCCAGCAGGGTTCAGGGGGGTGAAAAACTGTTTTTT.

The DNA for the CDR3 is TGTGCCAGCAGCCCCGCCAGGGTCGCGGCTAATGAAAAACTGTTTTTT. Translated, it gives CASSPARVAANEKLFF. The chain uses TRBV7-9 and TRBJ1-4; D is perhaps TRBD1 (5 bases). The V gene's germline CDR1 is SEHNR and CDR2 FQNEAQ (reference sequence). The length of the CDR3 is 16 residues. Trimming cost V 5 bases and J 3 bases, with 16 bases left between them.

By share, this clone counts as large (0.1 to 1%). This chain uses TRBV28 with TRBJ2-7; maybe TRBD1 (5 bases). The CDR3 length is 15 residues. Germline V lookup: CDR1 MDHEN, CDR2 SYDVKM. Trimming left V 6 bases short and J 2 bases short, with 17 bases between. The CDR3 DNA follows: TGTGCCAGCAGCGAATCAATAGGACAAGCCTACGAGCAGTACTTC. Protein: CASSESIGQAYEQYF. Complete variable domain (other parts from reference TRBV28 and TRBJ2-7): DVKVTQSSRYLVKRTGEKVFLECVQDMDHENMFWYRQDPGLGLRLIYFSYDVKMKEKGDIPEGYSVSREKKERFSLILESASTNQTSMYLCASSESIGQAYEQYFGPGTRLTVT.

The chain joins TRBV4-2 to TRBJ1-5; D is unclear. CDR1 LGHNA and CDR2 YNFKEQ come from the germline V gene. The CDR3 length is 14 residues. The ends were cut back, 5 bases at V and 0 bases at J, with 8 bases in the middle. The CDR3 nucleotides read TGTGCCAGCAGCTTTTCGGGTAGCAATCAGCCCCAGCATTTT. Translating it yields CASSFSGSNQPQHF.

This chain uses TRBV28 with TRBJ2-5; D is unresolved. CDR3 length equals 11 residues. CDR1 MDHEN and CDR2 SYDVKM come from the germline V gene. Trimming took 6 bases from V and 1 from J, leaving 3 bases between them. The CDR3 loop is CASSGQETQYF. DNA of the CDR3: TGTGCCAGCAGCGGCCAAGAGACCCAGTACTTC. The full variable domain, rest sourced from reference TRBV28 and TRBJ2-5, is DVKVTQSSRYLVKRTGEKVFLECVQDMDHENMFWYRQDPGLGLRLIYFSYDVKMKEKGDIPEGYSVSREKKERFSLILESASTNQTSMYLCASSGQETQYFGPGTRLLVL.

This sequence joins TRBV27 and TRBJ1-1; D remains ambiguous. The CDR3 extends over 14 amino acids. The germline V gene has CDR1 MNHEY and CDR2 SMNVEV (reference sequence). Trimming took 8 bases from V and 5 from J, leaving 18 bases between them. CDR3 nucleotide sequence: TGTGCCAGCCTAATCATACCCCCGGGGACTGAAGCTTTCTTT. Amino acid sequence: CASLIIPPGTEAFF.

J is TRBJ2-7 and V is TRBV5-6; D gene ambiguous. Germline CDR1 is SGHDT and CDR2 is YYEEEE. This CDR3 is 12 amino acids long. V was shortened by 2 bases and J by 4 bases, with 7 bases between the two germline ends. CDR3 loop: CASSFAEYEQYF. CDR3 coding DNA: TGTGCCAGCAGCTTCGCCGAGTACGAGCAGTACTTC.

The genes are TRBV28 and TRBJ1-5; 8 nucleotides match TRBD1. V trimming: 6 bases; J trimming: 4 bases; junction bases outside the gene matches: 8. CDR3 length: 15 residues. Germline V gene data show CDR1 as MDHEN and CDR2 as SYDVKM. CDR3 bases: TGTGCCAGCAGCAAAACCGGGACAGGAAATCAGCCCCAGCATTTT. Its translation is CASSKTGTGNQPQHF.

This clone was found once. The V and J genes are TRBV28 and TRBJ1-2; D gene uncertain. The germline CDR1 and CDR2 sequences are MDHEN and SYDVKM. V lost 1 base to trimming and J lost 7 bases, with 10 bases between them. The CDR3 spans 13 residues. Here the CDR3 DNA reads TGTGCCAGCAGTTTATCCGGCGCCGGTGGCTACACCTTC. Its protein product is CASSLSGAGGYTF.

By proportion, this clone is medium-sized (0.01 to 0.1%). The V call is TRBV28, the J call TRBJ2-7; 11 positions match TRBD2. From germline, CDR1 is MDHEN and CDR2 SYDVKM. V dropped 2 bases and J dropped 3; count of bases not matched to a gene: 3. The CDR3 runs 15 residues. Here the CDR3 DNA reads TGTGCCAGCAGTTTACTAGCGGGGGGTCTCTACGAGCAGTACTTC. Protein product: CASSLLAGGLYEQYF.

CDR3 sequence (DNA): TGTGCCAGCATGGGACTAGCGGAACCAAACACTGAAGCTTTCTTT. Protein product: CASMGLAEPNTEAFF. This chain joins TRBV2 and TRBJ1-1; tentative D call: TRBD1 (5 bases). The CDR3 spans 15 residues. Germline V lookup: CDR1 SNHLY, CDR2 FYNNEI. Trimming stripped 7 bases from V and 2 bases from J, with 17 bases between.

V is TRBV6-5 and J is TRBJ2-1; perhaps TRBD1 as D (5 bases). V shed 6 bases and J shed 3 bases, with 12 bases lying between them. CDR1 and CDR2 from the germline V gene are MNHEY and SVGAGI. The CDR3 is 14 residues long. The CDR3 coding sequence is TGTGCCAGCAGCTCCAGGGCCGGCTACAATGAGCAGTTCTTC. Translated, it gives CASSSRAGYNEQFF.

This chain uses TRBV18 with TRBJ2-3; 7 positions agree with TRBD2. This CDR3 contains 16 residues. CDR1 and CDR2 from the germline V gene are KGHSH and LQKENI. Trimming at V came to 6 bases and at J to 3 bases, leaving 12 bases not matched to a gene. In nucleotides, the CDR3 is TGTGCCAGCTCTTCTATAGCGGGCATTATGACAGATACGCAGTATTTT. It encodes CASSSIAGIMTDTQYF.

Worth noting for this clone: At one end the junction does not follow the germline gene, possibly because of a read error. The rearrangement joins TRBV11-2 to TRBJ2-7, with D perhaps TRBD1 or TRBD2 (5 bases each). Germline loops: CDR1 SGHAT, CDR2 FQNNGV. The CDR3 is 15 residues long. CDR3 sequence: CASSLEGTTTYKQYF. For the CDR3, the DNA is TGTGCCAGCAGCTTAGAAGGGACCACGACCTACAAGCAGTACTTC.

The J gene is TRBJ2-1, the V gene TRBV5-8; possible D gene TRBD1, 5 bases. Germline CDR1 is SGHTS and CDR2 is YDEGEE. The CDR3 is 14 amino acids. Trimming removed 2 bases from V and 10 bases from J, with 16 bases in between. The CDR3 reads CASSFGQGLGEQFF. DNA for the CDR3: TGTGCCAGCAGCTTCGGGCAGGGCCTTGGGGAGCAGTTCTTC.